The clone carrying this T cell receptor beta chain came up many times. Its antigen is not identified. TCRdb recomputed calls from the reads with MiXCR, one row per CDR3 protein. The data contain over 55,000 distinct CDR3 sequences, just over 20% of them singletons. In germline, CDR1 is SEHNR, CDR2 FQNEAQ (reference sequence). The CDR3 has 13 residues. V was pared by 7 bases and J by 6 bases, with 15 bases between. This record comes from a study of T cell repertoires in cytomegalovirus infection. Study context: Researchers turned to recently identified HLA-C-restricted CMV epitopes as well as well-studied HLA-B-restricted ones. It can be stated that public TCR beta signatures indicated CMV infection as well as a matching HLA type.

This chain links TRBV7-9 with TRBJ1-1; D call uncertain. The sequenced sample was CD8+ T cells from cultured PBMCs, obtained from culture after CMV antigen stimulation. The receptor's source is a human donor in good health (CMV status not recorded). Some clones in this sample may be carry-over from other donors' samples. CDR3 in DNA: TGTGCCAGCACCCCTCTCTCCTCTCCTGAAGCTTTCTTT. This codes for CASTPLSSPEAFF.